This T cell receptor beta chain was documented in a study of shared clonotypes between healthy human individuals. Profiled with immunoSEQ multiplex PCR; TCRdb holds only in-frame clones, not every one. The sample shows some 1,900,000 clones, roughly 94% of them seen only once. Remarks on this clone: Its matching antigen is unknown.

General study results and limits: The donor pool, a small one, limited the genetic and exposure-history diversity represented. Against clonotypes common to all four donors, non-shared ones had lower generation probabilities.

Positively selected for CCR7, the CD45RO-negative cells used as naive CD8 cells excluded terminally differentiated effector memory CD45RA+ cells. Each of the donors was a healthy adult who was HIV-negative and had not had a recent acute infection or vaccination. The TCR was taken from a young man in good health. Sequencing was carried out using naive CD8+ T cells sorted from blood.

CDR3 coding DNA: TGTGCCAGCAGTCCTACAGGGACCCACGAGCAGTACTTC. Residues: CASSPTGTHEQYF. V and J are TRBV6-5 and TRBJ2-7; a possible D gene is TRBD1 (6 bases). This CDR3 is 13 amino acids long. From germline, CDR1 is MNHEY and CDR2 SVGAGI. Trimming stripped 5 bases from V and 5 bases from J, with 13 bases between.